This paragraph reports one T cell receptor (beta chain). The antigen is undetermined. The entry originates in a study of a mutant IDH1 vaccine in newly diagnosed glioma. Study overall: With temozolomide cycles, or 4-6 weeks after radiotherapy alone, vaccination was started. The treated population exhibited a male proportion of about 60%, a female proportion of 37.5%, and a mean age of around 40 years.

The data were produced by immunoSEQ multiplex PCR, yet TCRdb's version contains in-frame clones alone and is incomplete. The table records 31,000 or so clones, 78% of them present only once. The time point denotes: week 35, safety follow-up. Vaccination used 300 ug of mutant IDH1 20-mer peptide per dose, with topical imiquimod. Study-level points and caveats: Any relationship between pseudoprogression and changes in top peripheral T cell clonotypes seemed absent.

The sequences come from PBMCs, collected from a glioma patient whose treatment included an IDH1 peptide vaccine. The clonotype was recovered from a woman between 40 and 55 years old with glioma.

CDR3 in amino acids: CASSFEGTDTQYF. CDR3 DNA sequence: TGTGCCAGCAGCTTTGAGGGCACAGATACGCAGTATTTT. The chain uses TRBV5-6 and TRBJ2-3; no reliable D call. The germline V and J ends were trimmed by 2 bases and 1 base, with 5 bases remaining between them. This CDR3 contains 13 residues. The germline gives CDR1 SGHDT, CDR2 YYEEEE.